This entry lists 11 T cell receptor beta chains sequenced from one sample in a study of prognosis after radiotherapy for stage I lung cancer. Genomic DNA served as the source from which two-round multiplex PCR generated TCR beta CDR3 amplicons. The authors ran first-round PCR with primers specific to each TRBV and TRBJ gene. TCRdb analysed the multiplex PCR reads with MiXCR anew, one entry per CDR3 protein. Of over 25,000 distinct CDR3 sequences in the sample, under 60% were seen once. Specimen: PBMCs, collected before or after stereotactic body radiation therapy (not recorded which). All receptors come from a donor over 45 with non-small cell lung cancer.

This clonotype was found many times. The V call is TRBV14, the J call TRBJ2-6; D uncertain. The length of the CDR3 is 18 residues. The germline V gene has CDR1 SGHDN and CDR2 FVKESK. Between the trimmed V and J ends, which lost 3 bases and 5 bases, there was a span of 20 bases. CDR3 sequence reads: CASSHEWQSGGRANVLTF. The CDR3, as DNA: TGTGCCAGCAGCCATGAATGGCAGTCGGGTGGTCGGGCCAACGTCCTGACTTTC.

This chain uses TRBV18 with TRBJ2-2, with D possibly matching TRBD1 (5 bases). CDR1 and CDR2 (germline): KGHSH, LQKENI. The CDR3 contains 16 residues. Trimming shortened V by 0 bases and J by 3 bases, and 11 bases separated the two germline ends. CDR3 in amino acids: CASSPPETAYTGELFF. CDR3 bases: TGTGCCAGCTCACCACCGGAGACAGCTTACACCGGGGAGCTGTTTTTT.

This clonotype was recorded at least ten times. The chain links TRBV12-3 or TRBV12-4 to TRBJ2-3; 8 bases map to TRBD2. V was clipped by 1 base and J by 3 bases; unmatched bases: 3. The CDR3 runs 15 residues. The CDR3 loop is CASSLGSGVTDTQYF. Written as DNA, the CDR3 is TGTGCCAGCAGTTTAGGTAGCGGGGTTACAGATACGCAGTATTTT.

Concerning this clonotype itself: A far larger clone is one base from this, pointing to a likely read error. V gene TRBV6-2 or TRBV6-3 combines with J gene TRBJ2-2, with D unclear. This CDR3 comprises 14 residues. From germline, CDR1 is MNHEY and CDR2 SVGEGT. Trimming cost V 5 bases and J 5 bases, with 12 bases left between them. CDR3 residues: CASSASWKTGELFF. The CDR3 DNA follows: TGTGCCAGCAGTGCCAGCTGGAAAACCGGGGAGCTGTTTTTT.

This clonotype was detected many times. The chain employs TRBV7-6 and TRBJ1-1; 8 nucleotides agree with TRBD1. The CDR3 covers 15 residues. Germline V gene data show CDR1 as SGHVS and CDR2 as FNYEAQ. V was clipped by 4 bases and J by 1 base; unmatched bases: 5. CDR3 residues: CASSSTGVGNTEAFF. The CDR3 DNA reads as TGTGCCAGCAGCTCGACAGGGGTAGGGAACACTGAAGCTTTCTTT.

This clonotype was observed at least ten times. This chain links TRBV9 with TRBJ2-2; 8 bases match TRBD2. Germline-derived CDR1 and CDR2 are SGDLS and YYNGEE. CDR3 size: 15 residues. Trimming removed 4 bases from V and 7 bases from J; junction bases left unmatched: 9. The CDR3 sequence: CASSTSGRGSGELFF. CDR3 sequence (DNA): TGTGCCAGCAGCACGAGCGGGAGAGGAAGCGGGGAGCTGTTTTTT.

Notes on this clonotype: Since a much larger clone is just one base distant, this may be a read error. The chain is built from TRBV29-1 and TRBJ2-5; D is undetermined. The germline gives CDR1 SQVTM, CDR2 ANQGSEA. The CDR3 is 13 amino acids. The CDR3 loop is CSSDTPGQETHYF. CDR3 DNA: TGCAGCTCAGACACTCCCGGCCAAGAGACCCATTACTTC.

The sample holds many counts of this clonotype. This chain joins TRBV20-1 and TRBJ2-7; possibly TRBD1 for D (5 bases). Germline loops: CDR1 DFQATT, CDR2 SNEGSKA (reference sequence). CDR3 length: 16 residues. With 5 bases removed from V and 3 bases from J, the gap between germline ends came to 23 bases. This chain's CDR3 is CSAEPSDSIYFYEQYF. In DNA form, the CDR3 reads TGCAGTGCTGAACCCTCTGACAGTATATATTTCTACGAGCAGTACTTC.

A word on this clonotype: Since a far larger clone is one base different, this is likely a read error. The chain is built from TRBV9 and TRBJ1-2; D uncertain. The CDR3 runs to 13 residues. CDR1 SGDLS and CDR2 YYNGEE come from the germline V gene. CDR3 in amino acids: CANSFSGTAGYTF. The CDR3 DNA reads as TGTGCCAACAGCTTCAGTGGCACGGCTGGCTACACCTTC.

This clonotype was detected ten times or more. The rearrangement joins TRBV7-6 to TRBJ2-7; TRBD1 agrees at 12 bases. Germline assignment: CDR1 SGHVS and CDR2 FNYEAQ. V shed 5 bases and J 4 bases; nucleotides not matched to a gene: 6. The CDR3 is 15 residues long. The CDR3 nucleotides read TGTGCCAGCAGCGCTTCGGGACAGGGGGCTTACGAGCAGTACTTC. Translation: CASSASGQGAYEQYF.

As for this clonotype: This likely traces to a read error, being one base from a far larger clone. The genes are TRBV6-6 and TRBJ1-5; a possible D gene is TRBD1 (6 bases). The CDR3 sequence is 18 residues long. CDR1 MNHNY and CDR2 SVGAGI come from the germline V gene (reference sequence). CDR3 DNA: TGTGCCAGCAGTTACTCCGAGGGGGGCCTGATGCGCAATCGGCCCCAGCATTTT. This translates into CASSYSEGGLMRNRPQHF.